This T cell receptor beta chain was recorded in a study of molecular identifiers for immune sequencing clone quantification. Naive CD8 T cells underwent sorting with the CD8+CD4-CCR7+CD45RA+ definition. The CDR3 is made up of 15 amino acids. Germline CDR1 reads LGHNA; CDR2 reads YSLEER. The V and J ends lost 1 base and 10 bases respectively, with 16 bases between them. TCRdb processed the PCR reads anew with MiXCR; each CDR3 protein has one entry. The data show more than 450,000 distinct CDR3 sequences, around 23% seen once. Specimen: naive CD8+ T cells from blood, with Jurkat cell RNA spiked in. The subset was: FACS-sorted CD8+CD4-CCR7+CD45RA+ naive T cells. The TCR comes from a human donor in good health. Some libraries in this study had Jurkat cell RNA spiked in. This rearrangement joins TRBV4-3 to TRBJ1-4; D ambiguous. CDR3 DNA sequence: TGCGCCAGCAGCCAAGGAAGGCCGGGCCTTGGAAAACTGTTTTTT. Translating gives CASSQGRPGLGKLFF.